The T cell receptor (beta chain) described here comes from a study of OX40 agonist ivuxolimab in advanced cancers. Trimming stripped 5 bases from V and 3 bases from J, with 8 bases between. CDR1 and CDR2 from the germline V gene are SSHAT and FNYEAQ (reference sequence). CDR3 length: 13 residues. The method was immunoSEQ multiplex PCR; TCRdb's version includes in-frame clones alone and lacks a portion of them. The sample includes roughly 76,000 clones, about 83% of them seen just once. Source: CD4+ or CD8+ T cells sorted from blood, taken in a trial of the OX40 agonist ivuxolimab. The TCR sequence derives from an adult with an advanced solid tumor such as melanoma, head and neck, liver or kidney cancer. The rearrangement joins TRBV7-7 to TRBJ2-1; D gene ambiguous. The chain's CDR3 is CASSRRLYNEQFF. The CDR3 DNA is TGTGCCAGCAGCCGGAGACTCTACAATGAGCAGTTCTTC.